This T cell receptor (beta chain) was obtained from a study of CD8 T cells in Susac syndrome. TCR beta sequencing covered blood CD8+ and CD4+ T cells. Purification of the CD8+ and CD4+ T cells relied on negative isolation, and TEMRA cells underwent FACS enrichment. An amount of RNA that ranged from about 0.45 to 1 ug was reverse transcribed with random hexamers. With immunoSEQ multiplex PCR, TCR beta CDR3 was amplified across 54 Vbeta and 13 Jbeta. In TCRdb, the immunoSEQ multiplex PCR reads were re-called with MiXCR into one record per CDR3 protein. The table shows approximately 230,000 distinct CDR3 sequences, with over 85% occurring only once. The CDR3 has 14 amino acids. Losses at the gene ends were 3 bases for V and 3 bases for J; bases not matched to a gene: 5. Germline V gene lookup returns CDR1 MDHEN and CDR2 SYDVKM.

V is TRBV28 and J is TRBJ2-7; TRBD2 matches at 7 bases. Sequencing was performed on CD4+ T cells from PBMCs. The sequence was obtained from a human donor with multiple sclerosis. The CDR3 DNA follows: TGTGCCAGCAGTTTTACGGGGGGAGACTACGAGCAGTACTTC. It translates to CASSFTGGDYEQYF.